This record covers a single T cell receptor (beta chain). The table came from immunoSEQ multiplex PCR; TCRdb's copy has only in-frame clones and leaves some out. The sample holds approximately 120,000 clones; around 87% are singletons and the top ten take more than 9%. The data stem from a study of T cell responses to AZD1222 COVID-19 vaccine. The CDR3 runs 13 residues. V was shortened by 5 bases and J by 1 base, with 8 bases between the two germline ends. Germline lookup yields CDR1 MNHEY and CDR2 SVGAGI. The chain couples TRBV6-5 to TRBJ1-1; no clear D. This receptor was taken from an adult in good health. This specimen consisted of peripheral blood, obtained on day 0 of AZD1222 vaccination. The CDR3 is CASSLQRNTEAFF. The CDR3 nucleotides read TGTGCCAGCAGTCTCCAGAGGAACACTGAAGCTTTCTTT.